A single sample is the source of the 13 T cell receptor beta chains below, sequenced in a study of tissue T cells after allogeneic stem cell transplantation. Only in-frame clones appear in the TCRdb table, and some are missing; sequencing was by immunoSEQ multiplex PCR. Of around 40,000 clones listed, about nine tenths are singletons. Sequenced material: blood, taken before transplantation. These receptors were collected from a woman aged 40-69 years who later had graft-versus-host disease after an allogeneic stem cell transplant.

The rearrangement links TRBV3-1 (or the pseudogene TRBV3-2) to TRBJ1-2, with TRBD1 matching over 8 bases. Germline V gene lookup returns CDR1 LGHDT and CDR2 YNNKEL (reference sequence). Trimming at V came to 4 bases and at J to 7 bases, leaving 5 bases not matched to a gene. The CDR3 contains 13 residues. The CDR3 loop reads CASSLTRGRGYTF. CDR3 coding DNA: TGTGCCAGCAGCCTCACCAGGGGGCGTGGCTACACCTTC.

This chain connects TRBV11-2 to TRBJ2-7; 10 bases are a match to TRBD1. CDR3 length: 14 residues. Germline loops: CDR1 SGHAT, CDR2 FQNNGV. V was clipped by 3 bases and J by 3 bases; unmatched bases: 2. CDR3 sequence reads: CASSFDRGLYEQYF. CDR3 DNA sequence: TGTGCCAGCAGCTTTGACAGGGGGCTCTACGAGCAGTACTTC.

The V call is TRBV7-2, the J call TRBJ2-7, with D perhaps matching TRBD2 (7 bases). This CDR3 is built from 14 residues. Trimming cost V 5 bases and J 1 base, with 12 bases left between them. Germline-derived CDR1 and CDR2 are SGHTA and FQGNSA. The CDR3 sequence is CASSSGTISYEQYF. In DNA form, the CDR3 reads TGTGCCAGCAGCAGCGGGACAATTTCCTACGAGCAGTACTTC.

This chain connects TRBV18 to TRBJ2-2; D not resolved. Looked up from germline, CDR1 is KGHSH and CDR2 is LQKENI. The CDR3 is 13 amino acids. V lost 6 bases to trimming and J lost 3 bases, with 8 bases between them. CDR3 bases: TGTGCCAGCTCGCCGAGATACACCGGGGAGCTGTTTTTT. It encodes CASSPRYTGELFF.

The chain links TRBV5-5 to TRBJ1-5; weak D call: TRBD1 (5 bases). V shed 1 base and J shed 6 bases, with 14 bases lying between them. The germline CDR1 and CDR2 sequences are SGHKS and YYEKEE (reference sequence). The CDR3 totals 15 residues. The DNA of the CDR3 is TGTGCCAGCAGCTTGTCATCAGGGTACGGTCAGCCCCAGCATTTT. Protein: CASSLSSGYGQPQHF.

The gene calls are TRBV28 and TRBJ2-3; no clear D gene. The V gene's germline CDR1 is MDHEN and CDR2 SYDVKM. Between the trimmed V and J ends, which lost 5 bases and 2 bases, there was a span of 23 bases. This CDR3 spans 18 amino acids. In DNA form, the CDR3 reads TGTGCCAGCAGTGGGCAGTTCTCTCTCCAGGTTCACACAGATACGCAGTATTTT. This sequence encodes CASSGQFSLQVHTDTQYF. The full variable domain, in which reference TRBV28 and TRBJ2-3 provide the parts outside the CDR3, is DVKVTQSSRYLVKRTGEKVFLECVQDMDHENMFWYRQDPGLGLRLIYFSYDVKMKEKGDIPEGYSVSREKKERFSLILESASTNQTSMYLCASSGQFSLQVHTDTQYFGPGTRLTVL.

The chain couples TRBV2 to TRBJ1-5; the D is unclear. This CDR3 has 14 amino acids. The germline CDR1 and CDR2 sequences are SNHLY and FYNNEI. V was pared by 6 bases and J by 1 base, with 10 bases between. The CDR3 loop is CASSAQISNQPQHF. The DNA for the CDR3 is TGTGCCAGCAGCGCACAAATAAGCAATCAGCCCCAGCATTTT.

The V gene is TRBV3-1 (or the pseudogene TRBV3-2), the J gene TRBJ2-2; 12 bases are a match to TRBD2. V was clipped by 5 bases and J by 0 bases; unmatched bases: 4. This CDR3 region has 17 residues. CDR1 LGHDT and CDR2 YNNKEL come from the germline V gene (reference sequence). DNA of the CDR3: TGTGCCAGCAGCATCCGACTAGCGGGGGCGAACACCGGGGAGCTGTTTTTT. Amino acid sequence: CASSIRLAGANTGELFF.

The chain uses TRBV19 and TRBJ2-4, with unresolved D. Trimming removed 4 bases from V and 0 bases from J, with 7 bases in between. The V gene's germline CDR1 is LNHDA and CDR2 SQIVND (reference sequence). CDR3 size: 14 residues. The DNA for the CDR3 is TGTGCCAGTAGTAGGACGGTAGCCAAAAACATTCAGTACTTC. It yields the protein CASSRTVAKNIQYF.

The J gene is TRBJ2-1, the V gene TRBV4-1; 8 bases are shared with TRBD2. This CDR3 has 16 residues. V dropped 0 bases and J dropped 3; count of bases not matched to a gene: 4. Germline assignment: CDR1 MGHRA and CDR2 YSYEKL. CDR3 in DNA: TGCGCCAGCAGCCAAGATAACCGGGGGGGCTACAATGAGCAGTTCTTC. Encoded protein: CASSQDNRGGYNEQFF.

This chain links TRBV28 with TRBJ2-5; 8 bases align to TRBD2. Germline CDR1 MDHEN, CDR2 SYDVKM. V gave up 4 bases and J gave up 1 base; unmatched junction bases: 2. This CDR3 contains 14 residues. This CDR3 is CASSSGTSQETQYF. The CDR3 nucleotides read TGTGCCAGCAGTTCCGGGACTAGCCAAGAGACCCAGTACTTC. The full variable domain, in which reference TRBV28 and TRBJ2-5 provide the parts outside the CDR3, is DVKVTQSSRYLVKRTGEKVFLECVQDMDHENMFWYRQDPGLGLRLIYFSYDVKMKEKGDIPEGYSVSREKKERFSLILESASTNQTSMYLCASSSGTSQETQYFGPGTRLLVL.

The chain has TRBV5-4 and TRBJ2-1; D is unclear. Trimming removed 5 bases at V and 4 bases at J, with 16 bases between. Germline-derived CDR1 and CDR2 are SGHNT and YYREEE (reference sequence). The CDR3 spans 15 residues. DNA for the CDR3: TGTGCCAGCAGACCTGTAACGGACGCGTACAATGAGCAGTTCTTC. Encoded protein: CASRPVTDAYNEQFF.

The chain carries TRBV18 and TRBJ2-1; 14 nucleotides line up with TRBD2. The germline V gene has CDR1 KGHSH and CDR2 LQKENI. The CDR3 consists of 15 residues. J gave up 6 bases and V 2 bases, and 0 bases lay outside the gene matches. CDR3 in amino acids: CASSPGTSGSNEQFF. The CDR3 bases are TGTGCCAGCTCACCAGGGACTAGCGGGAGCAATGAGCAGTTCTTC.